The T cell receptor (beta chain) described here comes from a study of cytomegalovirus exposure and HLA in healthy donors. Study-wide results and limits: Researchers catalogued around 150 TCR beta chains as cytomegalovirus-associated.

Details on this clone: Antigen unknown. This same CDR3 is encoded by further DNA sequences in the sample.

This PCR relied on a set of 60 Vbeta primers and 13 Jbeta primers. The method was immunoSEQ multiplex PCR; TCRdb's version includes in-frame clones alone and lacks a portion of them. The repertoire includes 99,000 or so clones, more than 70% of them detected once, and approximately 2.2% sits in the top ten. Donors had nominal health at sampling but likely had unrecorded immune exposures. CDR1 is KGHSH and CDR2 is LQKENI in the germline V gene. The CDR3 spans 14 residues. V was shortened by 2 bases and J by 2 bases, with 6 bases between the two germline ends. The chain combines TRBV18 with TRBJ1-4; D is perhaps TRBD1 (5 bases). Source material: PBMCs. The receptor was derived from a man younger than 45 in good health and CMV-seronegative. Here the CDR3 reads CASSPGATNEKLFF. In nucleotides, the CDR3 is TGTGCCAGCTCACCAGGGGCGACTAATGAAAAACTGTTTTTT.